This section outlines one TCR beta chain sequence together with its context. What it binds is not known. The data belong to a study of T cell responses to AZD1222 COVID-19 vaccine. The data were produced by immunoSEQ multiplex PCR, yet TCRdb's version contains in-frame clones alone and is incomplete. The sample consists of under 200,000 clones, 88% of them appearing once. The CDR3 is 15 amino acids. V was clipped by 1 base and J by 0 bases, with 7 bases between them. Germline lookup yields CDR1 LNHDA and CDR2 SQIVND (reference sequence). Findings and limits, study-wide: AZD1222 recipients seropositive at baseline numbered only five to seven. The donor cohort was predominantly white British with a female majority, and clonal diversity may have been underestimated.

The clonotype was recovered from an adult who received the AZD1222 COVID-19 vaccine. The input for sequencing was peripheral blood, taken 28 days after the second AZD1222 dose. The chain carries TRBV19 and TRBJ1-5, with D possibly matching TRBD1 (5 bases). The CDR3 nucleotides are TGTGCCAGTAGTATAGGACAGACTAGCAATCAGCCCCAGCATTTT. This encodes CASSIGQTSNQPQHF. Full variable domain (rest looked up from reference TRBV19 and TRBJ1-5): DGGITQSPKYLFRKEGQNVTLSCEQNLNHDAMYWYRQDPGQGLRLIYYSQIVNDFQKGDIAEGYSVSREKKESFPLTVTSAQKNPTAFYLCASSIGQTSNQPQHFGDGTRLSIL.